Following are 26 T cell receptor beta chains from one sample sequenced in a study of T-cell reconstitution after alpha-beta-depleted transplantation in children. Unique molecular identifiers tagged the TCRbeta library. TCRdb used MiXCR to reprocess the PCR reads, holding one entry per CDR3 protein. The sample lists about 610,000 distinct CDR3 sequences; over 9.5% were seen once. Source: PBMCs from the stem cell graft donor, taken from the stem cell graft. The receptors originated from a human donor who donated a stem cell graft to a child with acute myeloid leukemia.

This clonotype appeared a few times. The chain joins TRBV30 to TRBJ1-5; D not resolved. The CDR3 loop spans 16 amino acids. The V gene lost 2 bases and the J gene lost 1 base, with 15 bases spanning the gap. Germline-derived CDR1 and CDR2 are GTSNPN and SVGIG (reference sequence). The CDR3: CAWSLAGSGSNQPQHF. CDR3 bases: TGTGCCTGGAGTCTTGCGGGGAGTGGGAGCAATCAGCCCCAGCATTTT. Together with reference TRBV30 and TRBJ1-5, the CDR3 gives the full variable domain: SQTIHQWPATLVQPVGSPLSLECTVEGTSNPNLYWYRQAAGRGLQLLFYSVGIGQISSEVPQNLSASRPQDRQFILSSKKLLLSDSGFYLCAWSLAGSGSNQPQHFGDGTRLSIL.

This clonotype was seen a few times. DNA of the CDR3: TGTGCCAGCAGCCAAGCGACGACAGGGGGTATACCGTTTTTT. It encodes CASSQATTGGIPFF. The chain combines TRBV14 with TRBJ1-4; 9 positions agree with TRBD1. The germline V gene encodes CDR1 SGHDN and CDR2 FVKESK. The CDR3 contains 14 residues. V gave up 1 base and J gave up 16 bases; unmatched junction bases: 10.

This clonotype was seen at least ten times. J is TRBJ2-7 and V is TRBV29-1; D ambiguous. V lost 5 bases and J lost 0, with 8 bases in between. CDR3 length: 12 amino acids. The germline gives CDR1 SQVTM, CDR2 ANQGSEA. The CDR3 loop reads CSVLSPSYEQYF. CDR3 sequence (DNA): TGCAGCGTTCTTAGTCCCTCCTACGAGCAGTACTTC.

The chain uses TRBV24-1 and TRBJ2-4; TRBD1 matches 10 bases. Germline V gives CDR1 KGHDR, CDR2 SFDVKD. The CDR3 extends over 14 amino acids. V was pared by 3 bases and J by 8 bases, with 3 bases of the junction left unmatched. Here the CDR3 reads CATSDAGTGDIQYF. The CDR3 region has the DNA TGTGCCACCAGTGATGCCGGGACAGGGGACATTCAGTACTTC.

The chain employs TRBV5-1 and TRBJ2-7; 10 positions agree with TRBD2. The V and J ends lost 0 bases and 13 bases, in that order; junction bases with no gene match: 10. Per germline, CDR1 SGHRS and CDR2 YFSETQ. This CDR3 contains 14 residues. DNA for the CDR3: TGCGCCAGCAGCTTGGAGAAAGCGGGAGGGCATCTTTACTTC. This encodes CASSLEKAGGHLYF.

This chain connects TRBV20-1 to TRBJ1-1; D gene unclear. Germline CDR1 is DFQATT and CDR2 is SNEGSKA (reference sequence). V shed 3 bases and J shed 7 bases, with 15 bases lying between them. The length of the CDR3 is 13 residues. CDR3 in amino acids: CSASSAPRGEAFF. CDR3 DNA sequence: TGCAGTGCTAGTTCAGCCCCCCGAGGTGAAGCTTTCTTT.

This clonotype appeared many times. V usage is TRBV13 and J usage is TRBJ2-1, with 9 bases that match TRBD2. This CDR3 is 17 amino acids long. J gave up 8 bases and V 2 bases, and 13 bases lay outside the gene matches. Looked up from germline, CDR1 is PRHDT and CDR2 is FYEKMQ (reference sequence). The CDR3 loop is CASSLRAGGPFLHEQFF. The DNA of the CDR3 is TGTGCCAGCAGCTTACGTGCGGGAGGGCCTTTTCTCCATGAGCAGTTCTTC. Together with reference TRBV13 and TRBJ2-1, the CDR3 gives the full variable domain: AAGVIQSPRHLIKEKRETATLKCYPIPRHDTVYWYQQGPGQDPQFLISFYEKMQSDKGSIPDRFSAQQFSDYHSELNMSSLELGDSALYFCASSLRAGGPFLHEQFFGPGTRLTVL.

At least ten counts were recorded for this clonotype. The rearrangement links TRBV29-1 to TRBJ2-7; the match to TRBD2 covers 12 bases. There are 17 residues in the CDR3. Unmatched junction bases numbered 10, after V lost 2 bases and J lost 2 bases. Germline values: CDR1 SQVTM, CDR2 ANQGSEA. The CDR3 loop is CSVELGTSGLGAYEQYF. Here the CDR3 DNA reads TGCAGCGTTGAACTGGGGACTAGCGGGCTTGGTGCCTACGAGCAGTACTTC.

The rearrangement uses TRBV11-1 and TRBJ2-1; 9 bases are a match to TRBD1. Per the germline V gene, CDR1 is SGHAT and CDR2 is FQDESV (reference sequence). CDR3 length: 19 residues. After removal of 5 bases from V and 7 bases from J, the junction contained 21 bases not matched to a gene. This CDR3 reads CASSARTGVSVGYVNEQFF. The CDR3, as DNA: TGTGCCAGCAGCGCACGGACAGGGGTTAGCGTGGGGTATGTGAATGAGCAGTTCTTC.

This clonotype was detected many times. This chain uses TRBV29-1 with TRBJ2-7, with TRBD1 matching over 9 bases. Germline CDR1 SQVTM, CDR2 ANQGSEA. CDR3 length: 13 residues. V dropped 5 bases and J dropped 5; count of bases not matched to a gene: 7. The CDR3 DNA reads as TGCAGCGTTACAGAGGGACAGGGCGACGAGCAGTACTTC. This translates into CSVTEGQGDEQYF.

The table lists this clonotype with a few counts. One end of the junction is discordant with germline, which a read error may explain. The rearrangement joins TRBV6-5 to TRBJ1-2; D unresolved. The CDR3 covers 12 residues. CDR1 is MNHEY, CDR2 SVGAGI, per germline. CDR3: CASSRENSGYTF. The CDR3 nucleotides are TGTGCCAGCAGCCGGGAGAACTCTGGCTACACCTTC.

This clonotype was seen at least ten times. The chain has TRBV28 and TRBJ2-7; 12 bases line up with TRBD2. V dropped 7 bases and J dropped 1; count of bases not matched to a gene: 8. The length of the CDR3 is 16 residues. In germline, CDR1 is MDHEN, CDR2 SYDVKM. CDR3 DNA: TGTGCCAGCAATCTGCTAGCGGGAGGGCGGTCCTACGAGCAGTACTTC. Its protein product is CASNLLAGGRSYEQYF.

To note about this clonotype: The junction departs from the called germline gene at one end, perhaps through a read error. The CDR3 is CCAAGDAAVKNYEQYF. In DNA, the CDR3 is TGCTGTGCAGCCGGAGACGCGGCCGTGAAGAATTACGAGCAGTACTTC. The rearrangement joins TRBV20-1 to TRBJ2-7; D gene uncertain. The CDR3 extends over 16 amino acids. The V gene's germline CDR1 is DFQATT and CDR2 SNEGSKA (reference sequence).

J is TRBJ1-4 and V is TRBV20-1; no definite D call. This CDR3 region has 13 residues. V lost 3 bases and J lost 8, with 13 bases in between. In germline, CDR1 is DFQATT, CDR2 SNEGSKA (reference sequence). As DNA, the CDR3 is TGCAGTGCTAGTCCCGGGGAGGAGGAAAAACTGTTTTTT. Protein product: CSASPGEEEKLFF.

This clonotype has only a few counts. This chain connects TRBV14 to TRBJ2-1; 7 bases are a match to TRBD2. The germline V gene has CDR1 SGHDN and CDR2 FVKESK. CDR3 length equals 13 residues. J gave up 6 bases and V 1 base, and 0 bases lay outside the gene matches. CDR3 bases: TGTGCCAGCAGCCAAGGCGGGAGCAATGAGCAGTTCTTC. Encoded protein: CASSQGGSNEQFF.

The V call is TRBV29-1, the J call TRBJ2-5; TRBD1 or TRBD2 may be the D gene (5 bases each). Germline lookup yields CDR1 SQVTM and CDR2 ANQGSEA. Trimming stripped 3 bases from V and 5 bases from J, with 13 bases between. This CDR3 is built from 13 residues. CDR3 bases: TGCAGCGTTGATCGTGGGGGAGCTGAGACCCAGTACTTC. It encodes CSVDRGGAETQYF.

This clonotype was recorded a few times. The rearrangement joins TRBV5-6 to TRBJ1-1; a possible D gene is TRBD1 (6 bases). V gave up 0 bases and J gave up 1 base, with 16 bases separating them. Germline values: CDR1 SGHDT, CDR2 YYEEEE. The CDR3 is made up of 17 amino acids. The chain's CDR3 is CASSLVGQSLANTEAFF. CDR3 sequence (DNA): TGTGCCAGCAGCTTGGTCGGACAGAGCTTAGCGAACACTGAAGCTTTCTTT.

V usage is TRBV20-1 and J usage is TRBJ2-1, with D possibly matching TRBD2 (7 bases). CDR1 and CDR2 from the germline V gene are DFQATT and SNEGSKA (reference sequence). The ends were cut back, 2 bases at V and 6 bases at J, with 14 bases in the middle. The CDR3 spans 14 residues. Here the CDR3 DNA reads TGCAGTGCTAGAATACAGGGCGGGGGCAATGAGCAGTTCTTC. The encoded protein is CSARIQGGGNEQFF.

This clonotype was seen a handful of times. The chain is built from TRBV29-1 and TRBJ2-7, with 10 nucleotides matching TRBD2. The length of the CDR3 is 14 residues. Germline loops: CDR1 SQVTM, CDR2 ANQGSEA. V was pared by 1 base and J by 5 bases, with 5 bases of the junction left unmatched. The CDR3 DNA reads as TGCAGCGTTGAAGTTAGCGGGAGGTCCCACGAGCAGTACTTC. Encoded protein: CSVEVSGRSHEQYF.

The chain uses TRBV11-2 and TRBJ1-3; D remains unclear. Per germline, CDR1 SGHAT and CDR2 FQNNGV. V was cut by 0 bases and J by 1 base, with 7 bases left in between. CDR3 length equals 15 residues. The CDR3 coding sequence is TGTGCCAGCAGCTTAGATTTTGGTTCTGGAAACACCATATATTTT. Amino acid sequence: CASSLDFGSGNTIYF.

This clonotype was seen many times. The V gene is TRBV20-1, the J gene TRBJ2-1, with 7 bases matching TRBD2. The CDR3 is 14 residues long. Germline CDR1 and CDR2: DFQATT and SNEGSKA (reference sequence). The V and J ends lost 6 bases and 5 bases, in that order; junction bases with no gene match: 10. The chain's CDR3 is CSADLGGGNNEQFF. The CDR3, as DNA: TGCAGTGCCGATTTGGGGGGAGGGAACAATGAGCAGTTCTTC.

This clonotype has more than one count but fewer than ten. The V gene is TRBV10-3, the J gene TRBJ2-7, with TRBD1 matching 9 bases. In germline, CDR1 is ENHRY, CDR2 SYGVKD. J gave up 6 bases and V 0 bases, and 12 bases lay outside the gene matches. The CDR3 length is 17 residues. The CDR3 nucleotides are TGTGCCATCAGTGAGTCGAGAGGAGGGACAGGGCCCCTCGAGCAGTACTTC. As protein: CAISESRGGTGPLEQYF.

There are a few counts of this clonotype. The chain recombines TRBV5-1 with TRBJ2-7; TRBD2 matches 14 bases. The germline V gene has CDR1 SGHRS and CDR2 YFSETQ. This CDR3 comprises 16 residues. The ends lost 4 bases at V and 3 bases at J; junction bases unmatched: 6. DNA of the CDR3: TGCGCCAGCAGCATCGGGACTAGCGGGGGAAGCTACGAGCAGTACTTC. Translated: CASSIGTSGGSYEQYF.

Only a few counts were recorded for this clonotype. The rearrangement joins TRBV7-8 to TRBJ1-2; a weak D match, TRBD1 (5 bases). CDR1 and CDR2 (germline): SGHVS, FQNEAQ. Trimming stripped 0 bases from V and 4 bases from J, with 9 bases between. CDR3 size: 14 residues. CDR3 DNA: TGTGCCAGCAGCTTAGCGACGGGGGTCTATGGCTACACCTTC. Its protein is CASSLATGVYGYTF.

CDR3 sequence (DNA): TGTGCCAGCAGACCCCCCGGGACTCAGAGTTACAATGAGCAGTTCTTC. As protein: CASRPPGTQSYNEQFF. V and J are TRBV27 and TRBJ2-1, with D possibly being TRBD2 (6 bases). The V end lost 6 bases, the J end lost 4 bases, and 19 bases lay between the germline ends. In germline, CDR1 is MNHEY, CDR2 SMNVEV (reference sequence). CDR3 length: 16 amino acids.

The table lists this clonotype with a few counts. The rearrangement joins TRBV12-3 or TRBV12-4 to TRBJ2-1; D possibly corresponds to TRBD1 (6 bases). V dropped 3 bases and J dropped 4 bases, with 13 bases sitting between them. CDR3 length: 15 residues. The CDR3 nucleotides are TGTGCCAGCAGTTTGGGGGCGACGGGTTACAATGAGCAGTTCTTC. Encoded protein: CASSLGATGYNEQFF.